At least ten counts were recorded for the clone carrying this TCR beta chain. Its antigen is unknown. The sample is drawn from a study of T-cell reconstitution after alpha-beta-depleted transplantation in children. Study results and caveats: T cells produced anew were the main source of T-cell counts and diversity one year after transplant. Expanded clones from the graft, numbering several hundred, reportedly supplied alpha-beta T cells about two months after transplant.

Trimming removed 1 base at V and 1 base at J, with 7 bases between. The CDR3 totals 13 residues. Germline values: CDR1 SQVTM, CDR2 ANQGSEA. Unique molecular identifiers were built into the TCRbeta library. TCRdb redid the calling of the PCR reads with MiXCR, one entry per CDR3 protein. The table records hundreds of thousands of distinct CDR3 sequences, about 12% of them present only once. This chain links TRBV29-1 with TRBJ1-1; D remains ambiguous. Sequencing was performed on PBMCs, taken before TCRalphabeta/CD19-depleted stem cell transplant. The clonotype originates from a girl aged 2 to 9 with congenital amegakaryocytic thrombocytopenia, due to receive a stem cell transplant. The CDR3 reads CSVEVRRNTEAFF. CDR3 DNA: TGCAGCGTTGAAGTCAGGAGGAACACTGAAGCTTTCTTT. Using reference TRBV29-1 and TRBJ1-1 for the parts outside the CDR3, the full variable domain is SAVISQKPSRDICQRGTSLTIQCQVDSQVTMMFWYRQQPGQSLTLIATANQGSEATYESGFVIDKFPISRPNLTFSTLTVSNMSPEDSSIYLCSVEVRRNTEAFFGQGTRLTVV.